This is a list of T cell receptor beta chains from one sample in a study of OX40 agonist ivuxolimab in advanced cancers. Method: immunoSEQ multiplex PCR; TCRdb's copy keeps in-frame clones and lacks some. The table has approximately 100,000 clones, around 90% seen once; the top ten hold 0.79%. The sample was CD4+ or CD8+ T cells sorted from blood, taken in a trial of the OX40 agonist ivuxolimab. The receptor set was obtained from an adult with an advanced solid tumor such as melanoma, head and neck, liver or kidney cancer. CDR3s include the opening cysteine and the closing phenylalanine or tryptophan. Fields, in order: D gene, V gene, clone size, J gene, CDR3 DNA, CDR3 protein. The D gene is left open where the match is weak. Rows may omit the clone size; those that give it use once, few, many or a size class.

TRBD1,TRBV5-4,-,TRBJ1-1,TGTGCCAGCAGCTTGATAGGACAGGGTATTCGGAGCACTGAAGCTTTCTTT,CASSLIGQGIRSTEAFF
-,TRBV7-2,-,TRBJ1-3,TGTGCCAGCAGCGACGGACAGGGAAACACCATATATTTT,CASSDGQGNTIYF
TRBD1,TRBV5-1,-,TRBJ1-6,TGCGCCAGCAGCTTGTCGACAGGGGGCGGTTCACCCCTCCACTTT,CASSLSTGGGSPLHF
-,TRBV9,-,TRBJ1-3,TGTGCCAGCAGCGGGGCCGGGGACACCATATATTTT,CASSGAGDTIYF
-,TRBV4-3,-,TRBJ1-1,TGCGCCAGCAGCCAAGGGGAAAGAAGGACTGAAGCTTTCTTT,CASSQGERRTEAFF
TRBD1,TRBV27,-,TRBJ1-2,TGTGCCAGCAGTCCTCGACAGGGGGGAATCTATGGCTACACCTTC,CASSPRQGGIYGYTF
-,TRBV18,-,TRBJ2-3,TGTGCCAGCTCCCCAAGTAATACGCAGTATTTT,CASSPSNTQYF
TRBD1,TRBV19,-,TRBJ2-7,TGTGCCAGTAGTGCACAAACAGGGGGCGAGCAGTACTTC,CASSAQTGGEQYF
TRBD2,TRBV30,-,TRBJ2-7,TGTGCCTGGAGTCCGCCGGGGGGGCGGAAGGCCTACGAGCAGTACTTC,CAWSPPGGRKAYEQYF
TRBD1,TRBV9,-,TRBJ2-1,TGTGCCAGCAGCGTAGACCCACAGGGGACCTACAATGAGCAGTTCTTC,CASSVDPQGTYNEQFF
-,TRBV7-6,-,TRBJ2-1,TGTGCCAGCAGCTTTTACCCTACCAATAATGAGCAGTTCTTC,CASSFYPTNNEQFF
TRBD1,TRBV11-2,once,TRBJ2-7,TGTGCCAGCAGCTTAGTGGGGACAGGGTACGAGCAGTACTTC,CASSLVGTGYEQYF
TRBD2,TRBV30,-,TRBJ2-3,TGTGCCTGGACTAGCGGGGGGGCGAAACGGCAGTATTTT,CAWTSGGAKRQYF
TRBD1,TRBV19,-,TRBJ2-3,TGTGCCAGCACGGACAGGGGGCGCACAGATACGCAGTATTTT,CASTDRGRTDTQYF
-,TRBV28,-,TRBJ1-4,TGTGCCGTAGGACAGTCCGCAACTAATGAAAAACTGTTTTTT,CAVGQSATNEKLFF
-,TRBV6-1,-,TRBJ1-2,TGTGCCAGCAGGGTAGACAGGACTGGCAACTATGGCTACACCTTC,CASRVDRTGNYGYTF
TRBD1,TRBV5-1,-,TRBJ2-3,TGCGCCAGCAGCCTGGGACAGGGGAACACAGATACGCAGTATTTT,CASSLGQGNTDTQYF
-,TRBV28,-,TRBJ2-3,TGTGCCAGCGGGGACCCGATAGGGGGGGGAGATACGCAGTATTTT,CASGDPIGGGDTQYF
-,TRBV7-2,-,TRBJ1-5,TGTGCCAGCAGACCGGATAGGGGGCCCCAGCATTTT,CASRPDRGPQHF
TRBD1,TRBV7-9,-,TRBJ1-4,TGTGCCAGCAGCTTTAGCCGGGACAGGGGATTCGGGGAAAAACTGTTTTTT,CASSFSRDRGFGEKLFF
-,TRBV7-9,-,TRBJ1-3,TGTGCCAGCAGCCTGGTCCAGGGGTCATTTGGAAACACCATATATTTT,CASSLVQGSFGNTIYF
-,TRBV19,-,TRBJ2-7,TGTGCCAGTAGTCCGAGGGACCCGGGAGAGCAGTACTTC,CASSPRDPGEQYF
-,TRBV7-2,-,TRBJ2-5,TGTGCCAGCAGCTTAGAAAGGAACGGGGCCTACCAAGAGACCCAGTACTTC,CASSLERNGAYQETQYF
-,TRBV6-5,-,TRBJ1-2,TGTGCCAGCAGTCGCCGACAGGCCCCCTATGGCTACACCTTC,CASSRRQAPYGYTF
-,TRBV18,-,TRBJ2-3,TGTGCCAGCTCACCACCGGCCCTGGGGACAGATACGCAGTATTTT,CASSPPALGTDTQYF
TRBD1,TRBV5-1,-,TRBJ1-6,TGCGCCAGCAGCCGCGGACAGGATTATTCACCCCTCCACTTT,CASSRGQDYSPLHF
-,TRBV7-2,-,TRBJ1-2,TGTGCCAGCAGCTTAGTAGGAGGACAGATCTATGGCTACACCTTC,CASSLVGGQIYGYTF
TRBD2,TRBV5-8,-,TRBJ2-3,TGTGCCAGCAGATTCGGGGCGGGGGCGCAGTATTTT,CASRFGAGAQYF
TRBD1,TRBV19,-,TRBJ2-3,TGTGCCAGTAGTACGCCGGGACAGGGACGTGATACGCAGTATTTT,CASSTPGQGRDTQYF
-,TRBV5-1,-,TRBJ1-3,TGCGCCAGCAGCTTGGAGGGGAGAAGCTCTGGAAACACCATATATTTT,CASSLEGRSSGNTIYF
-,TRBV28,-,TRBJ1-1,TGTGCCAGCAGTTTATTTAATGGGGAGGGCACTGAAGCTTTCTTT,CASSLFNGEGTEAFF
-,TRBV4-3,-,TRBJ1-1,TGCGCCAGCAGCCAAGATTGGGAGGGTTTGAACACTGAAGCTTTCTTT,CASSQDWEGLNTEAFF
TRBD1,TRBV28,once,TRBJ1-2,TGTGCCACTAAGGACAGGGCTAAGGAGTTGGACTATGGCTACACCTTC,CATKDRAKELDYGYTF
-,TRBV11-2,-,TRBJ1-6,TGTGCCAGCAGGACCCAGGGAATTAATTCACCCCTCCACTTT,CASRTQGINSPLHF
TRBD1,TRBV15,-,TRBJ2-1,TGTGCCACCAGCCTGGAGATGGGACAGCCTGGGGATGAGCAGTTCTTC,CATSLEMGQPGDEQFF
TRBD2,TRBV7-2,-,TRBJ2-7,TGTGCCAGCAGCGTCCCACCGACTAGCGGGGGGGAAACTAACGAGCAGTACTTC,CASSVPPTSGGETNEQYF
-,TRBV2,few,TRBJ2-5,TGTGCCAGCGGGGGGACAGCCCAAGAGACCCAGTACTTC,CASGGTAQETQYF
TRBD1,TRBV28,-,TRBJ1-5,TGTGCCAGCAGTTTATTGAACAGGGGTTTTAATCAGCCCCAGCATTTT,CASSLLNRGFNQPQHF
TRBD1,TRBV7-2,-,TRBJ1-5,TGTGCCAGCAGGGGGGGACAGGCTGGGGATCAGCCCCAGCATTTT,CASRGGQAGDQPQHF
-,TRBV29-1,-,TRBJ2-5,TGCAGCGGGGTACAGGGTGGCGAGACCCAGTACTTC,CSGVQGGETQYF
TRBD2,TRBV2,-,TRBJ2-2,TGTGCCAGCAGCTCGGGACTAGCGGGGACCGGGGAGCTGTTTTTT,CASSSGLAGTGELFF